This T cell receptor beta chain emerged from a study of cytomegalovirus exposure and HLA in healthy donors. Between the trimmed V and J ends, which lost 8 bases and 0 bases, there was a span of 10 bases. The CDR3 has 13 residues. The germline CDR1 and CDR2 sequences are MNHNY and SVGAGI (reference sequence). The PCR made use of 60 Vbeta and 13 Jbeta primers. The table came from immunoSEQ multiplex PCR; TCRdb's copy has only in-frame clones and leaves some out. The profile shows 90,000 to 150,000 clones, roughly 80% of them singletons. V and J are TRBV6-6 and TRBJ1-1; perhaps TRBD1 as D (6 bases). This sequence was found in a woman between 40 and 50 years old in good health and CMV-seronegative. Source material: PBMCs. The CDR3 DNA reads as TGTGCCAGCGCAGGGGCCATGAACACTGAAGCTTTCTTT. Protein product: CASAGAMNTEAFF.